This is a list of T cell receptor beta chains from one sample in a study of blood T cell repertoires in COVID-19. Sequencing used immunoSEQ multiplex PCR; TCRdb keeps in-frame clones, though not all of them. The sample includes 90,000 or so clones, about two thirds of them seen just once. Sequences were obtained from peripheral blood. Receptors originate from a woman aged 80 or over with acute or convalescent COVID-19. The CDR3 runs from the conserved cysteine through the conserved F or W. The D gene is left open where the match is weak. Size tells how often a clone was seen (once, few, many) or the class of an expanded clone, and some rows leave it out.

D	V	J	size	CDR3	DNA
NA	TRBV28	TRBJ1-3	NA	CASRAGRASSGNTIYF	TGTGCCAGCAGGGCGGGGCGGGCCTCCTCTGGAAACACCATATATTTT
NA	TRBV5-4	TRBJ1-3	NA	CASSLTRSSGNTIYF	TGTGCCAGCAGCTTGACGCGTAGCTCTGGAAACACCATATATTTT
NA	TRBV4-1	TRBJ1-2	NA	CASSQDGDTWNYGYTF	TGCGCCAGCAGCCAAGATGGGGACACCTGGAACTATGGCTACACCTTC
NA	TRBV25-1	TRBJ1-2	NA	CASSEWSPNYGYTF	TGTGCCAGCAGTGAATGGAGCCCTAACTATGGCTACACCTTC
TRBD1	TRBV6-5	TRBJ1-1	NA	CASNRGNTEAFF	TGTGCCAGCAACAGGGGCAACACTGAAGCTTTCTTT
NA	TRBV9	TRBJ1-1	few	CASSPYPGQINTEAFF	TGTGCCAGCAGCCCCTATCCGGGACAAATTAACACTGAAGCTTTCTTT
NA	TRBV2	TRBJ2-5	NA	CASRTEREETQYF	TGTGCCAGCAGAACAGAGCGGGAAGAGACCCAGTACTTC
TRBD2	TRBV19	TRBJ2-3	NA	CASSRLAGGRADTQYF	TGTGCCAGTAGCAGACTAGCGGGGGGGCGTGCAGATACGCAGTATTTT
NA	TRBV5-4	TRBJ2-7	NA	CASSPSPGGYEQYF	TGTGCCAGCAGCCCGTCCCCCGGGGGCTACGAGCAGTACTTC
TRBD1	TRBV5-1	TRBJ1-1	NA	CASSRTGQGEIGYGAFF	TGCGCCAGCAGCCGAACTGGACAGGGGGAGATCGGGTATGGAGCTTTCTTT
NA	TRBV20-1	TRBJ1-6	NA	CSASRGNEGSPLHF	TGCAGTGCTAGTCGGGGGAACGAGGGTTCACCCCTCCACTTT
TRBD1	TRBV2	TRBJ2-1	few	CASTGQGMGEQFF	TGTGCCAGCACTGGACAGGGAATGGGTGAGCAGTTCTTC
TRBD1	TRBV5-5	TRBJ1-5	NA	CASSQATGDNNQPQHF	TGTGCCAGCAGCCAAGCGACAGGGGACAACAATCAGCCCCAGCATTTT
TRBD2	TRBV7-9	TRBJ2-5	NA	CASSPGAGGRETQYF	TGTGCCAGCAGCCCCGGAGCGGGGGGGCGGGAGACCCAGTACTTC
NA	TRBV4-3	TRBJ1-1	NA	CASSQVANMNTEAFF	TGCGCCAGCAGCCAAGTAGCAAACATGAACACTGAAGCTTTCTTT
NA	TRBV2	TRBJ2-2	NA	CASRRQGLGAGELFF	TGTGCCAGCAGGCGGCAGGGGCTGGGCGCCGGGGAGCTGTTTTTT
NA	TRBV7-6	TRBJ2-1	NA	CASSLGQGGLGNEQFF	TGTGCCAGCAGCTTAGGGCAGGGGGGCCTCGGCAATGAGCAGTTCTTC
NA	TRBV12-5	TRBJ2-7	once	CASGLVQAGGYPRQYF	TGTGCTAGTGGTTTGGTACAGGCAGGGGGGTACCCCCGTCAGTACTTC
NA	TRBV6-5	TRBJ1-1	NA	CASSNRPGEEAFF	TGTGCCAGCTCGAACAGACCGGGAGAGGAGGCTTTCTTT
NA	TRBV28	TRBJ1-6	NA	CATRGGIASSYNSPLHF	TGTGCCACCCGGGGAGGTATTGCCAGCTCCTATAATTCACCCCTCCACTTT
TRBD1	TRBV5-1	TRBJ1-2	NA	CASSLAGTGAGYTF	TGCGCCAGCAGCTTGGCCGGGACAGGGGCCGGCTACACCTTC
NA	TRBV30	TRBJ2-5	few	CAWKQYRETQYF	TGTGCCTGGAAACAGTACAGGGAGACCCAGTACTTC
TRBD1	TRBV28	TRBJ2-7	NA	CASTGPGQPSFGQYF	TGTGCCAGCACCGGACCGGGACAGCCCTCGTTTGGGCAGTACTTC
TRBD1	TRBV5-4	TRBJ2-7	NA	CASSPPGQGALGDF	TGTGCCAGCAGCCCCCCGGGACAGGGGGCCCTCGGGGACTTC
NA	TRBV28	TRBJ1-2	NA	CASSPRFYGYTF	TGTGCCAGCAGCCCTAGGTTCTATGGCTACACCTTC
NA	TRBV20-1	TRBJ2-3	once	CSASPSDTQYF	TGCAGTGCTAGTCCTTCGGATACGCAGTATTTT
NA	TRBV18	TRBJ1-2	NA	CASSPLRGSDGYTF	TGTGCCAGCTCACCACTCAGGGGCAGCGATGGCTACACCTTC
TRBD2	TRBV6-6	TRBJ2-7	NA	CASSYQRGVSYEQYF	TGTGCCAGCAGTTATCAGCGGGGGGTCTCCTACGAGCAGTACTTC
TRBD2	TRBV5-4	TRBJ2-3	NA	CASSSTSGEGDTQYF	TGTGCCAGCAGCTCCACTTCCGGGGAGGGAGATACGCAGTATTTT
NA	TRBV7-2	TRBJ1-5	few	CASSDTRLEPQHF	TGTGCCAGCAGCGACACAAGGTTAGAGCCCCAGCATTTT
TRBD1	TRBV5-6	TRBJ2-3	few	CASSEDRGIRDTQYF	TGTGCCAGCAGCGAGGACAGGGGGATTCGAGATACGCAGTATTTT
TRBD2	TRBV27	TRBJ2-3	once	CASSARLPSGGLFFNTDTQYF	TGTGCCAGCAGTGCGCGCCTTCCTAGCGGGGGCCTTTTCTTCAACACAGATACGCAGTATTTT
NA	TRBV6-2/TRBV6-3	TRBJ1-4	NA	CASSRLQGNEKLFF	TGTGCCAGCAGTCGACTCCAGGGGAATGAAAAACTGTTTTTT
NA	TRBV9	TRBJ1-2	NA	CASSTPASGGYTF	TGTGCCAGCAGCACCCCAGCGAGCGGTGGCTACACCTTC
NA	TRBV9	TRBJ1-6	NA	CASSVDSSYNSPLHF	TGTGCCAGCAGCGTAGATAGCTCCTATAATTCACCCCTCCACTTT
NA	TRBV2	TRBJ1-2	NA	CASSEGRGTNYGYTF	TGTGCCAGCAGCGAAGGCCGGGGGACTAACTATGGCTACACCTTC
TRBD1	TRBV2	TRBJ2-5	NA	CASTPNRGSGETQYF	TGTGCCAGCACTCCGAACAGGGGAAGTGGCGAGACCCAGTACTTC
TRBD1	TRBV5-1	TRBJ1-1	many	CASSQQGDEAFF	TGCGCCAGCAGCCAACAGGGGGATGAAGCTTTCTTT
TRBD1	TRBV24-1	TRBJ2-5	NA	CATSDLHQGGQGKETQYF	TGTGCCACCAGTGATTTGCACCAAGGGGGACAGGGGAAAGAGACCCAGTACTTC
NA	TRBV7-2	TRBJ2-7	NA	CAIGYEQYF	TGTGCCATCGGTTACGAGCAGTACTTC
TRBD1	TRBV19	TRBJ1-1	NA	CASSTQGGNTEAFF	TGTGCCAGTAGTACACAGGGGGGGAACACTGAAGCTTTCTTT
NA	TRBV4-1	TRBJ1-3	NA	CASSQDRLPSGNTIYF	TGCGCCAGCAGCCAAGATAGACTGCCCTCTGGAAACACCATATATTTT
NA	TRBV5-5	TRBJ2-7	NA	CASSLGYTVNEQYF	TGTGCCAGCAGCTTGGGGTATACGGTGAACGAGCAGTACTTC
TRBD2	TRBV6-5	TRBJ2-5	NA	CASSWTSGGGETQYF	TGTGCCAGCAGTTGGACTAGCGGGGGGGGAGAGACCCAGTACTTC
TRBD2	TRBV28	TRBJ2-3	few	CASSVGLAGGAFRADTQYF	TGTGCCAGCAGTGTGGGACTAGCGGGGGGCGCGTTTCGGGCAGATACGCAGTATTTT
NA	TRBV7-2	TRBJ1-1	NA	CASSLRTESSAFF	TGTGCCAGCAGCTTAAGGACTGAGAGTTCCGCTTTCTTT
NA	TRBV7-3	TRBJ2-7	NA	CASSPPGFSYEQYF	TGTGCCAGCAGCCCACCAGGGTTCTCCTACGAGCAGTACTTC
NA	TRBV3-1/TRBV3-2	TRBJ1-5	NA	CASSQDPSTGLTNQPQHF	TGTGCCAGCAGCCAAGACCCGTCCACAGGGTTAACCAATCAGCCCCAGCATTTT
TRBD2	TRBV19	TRBJ2-3	NA	CASARGGTDTQYF	TGTGCCAGTGCCCGGGGGGGCACAGATACGCAGTATTTT
NA	TRBV9	TRBJ1-2	NA	CASSVDRLSYGYTF	TGTGCCAGCAGCGTAGACAGGCTCTCGTATGGCTACACCTTC
TRBD1	TRBV5-1	TRBJ1-1	few	CASSPTGDRHMNTEAFF	TGCGCCAGCAGCCCTACGGGGGACAGACATATGAACACTGAAGCTTTCTTT
TRBD1	TRBV7-9	TRBJ2-7	medium-sized	CATQGTGVDEQYF	TGTGCCACCCAAGGGACAGGGGTAGACGAGCAGTACTTC
TRBD1	TRBV7-9	TRBJ1-2	once	CASSLGQGASYGYTF	TGTGCCAGCTCCTTGGGACAGGGGGCGAGTTATGGCTACACCTTC
TRBD1	TRBV3-1/TRBV3-2	TRBJ1-2	NA	CASSARDRAIYGYTF	TGTGCCAGCAGCGCCCGGGACAGGGCCATCTATGGCTACACCTTC
TRBD1	TRBV3-1/TRBV3-2	TRBJ1-1	few	CASSRGTGGEAFF	TGTGCCAGCAGCCGTGGTACAGGGGGCGAAGCTTTCTTT
NA	TRBV9	TRBJ1-2	NA	CASTRAGAGYGYTF	TGTGCCAGCACCAGAGCGGGGGCGGGTTATGGCTACACCTTC
TRBD1	TRBV9	TRBJ1-2	NA	CASSPRDRQLNGYTF	TGTGCCAGCAGCCCACGGGACAGACAACTTAATGGCTACACCTTC